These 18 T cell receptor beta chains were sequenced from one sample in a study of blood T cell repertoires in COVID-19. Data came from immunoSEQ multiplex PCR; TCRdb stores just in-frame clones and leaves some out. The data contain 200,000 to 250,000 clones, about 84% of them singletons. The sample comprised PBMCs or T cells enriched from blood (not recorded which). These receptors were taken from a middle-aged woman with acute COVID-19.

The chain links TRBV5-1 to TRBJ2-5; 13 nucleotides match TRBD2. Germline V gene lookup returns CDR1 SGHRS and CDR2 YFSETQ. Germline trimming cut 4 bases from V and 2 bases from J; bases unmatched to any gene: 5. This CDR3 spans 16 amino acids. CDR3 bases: TGCGCCAGCAGCACGTCACTAGCGGGGGGGCAAGAGACCCAGTACTTC. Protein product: CASSTSLAGGQETQYF.

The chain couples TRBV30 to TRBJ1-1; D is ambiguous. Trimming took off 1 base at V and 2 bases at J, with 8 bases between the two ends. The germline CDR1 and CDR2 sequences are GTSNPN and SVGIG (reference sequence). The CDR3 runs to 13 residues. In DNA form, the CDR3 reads TGTGCCTGGAGTGGCCCAGAAAACACTGAAGCTTTCTTT. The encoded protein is CAWSGPENTEAFF.

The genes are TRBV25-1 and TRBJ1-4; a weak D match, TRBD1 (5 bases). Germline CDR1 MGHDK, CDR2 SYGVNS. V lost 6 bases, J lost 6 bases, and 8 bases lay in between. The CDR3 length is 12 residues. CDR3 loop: CASRGLDEKLFF. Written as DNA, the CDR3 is TGTGCCAGCAGGGGACTTGATGAAAAACTGTTTTTT.

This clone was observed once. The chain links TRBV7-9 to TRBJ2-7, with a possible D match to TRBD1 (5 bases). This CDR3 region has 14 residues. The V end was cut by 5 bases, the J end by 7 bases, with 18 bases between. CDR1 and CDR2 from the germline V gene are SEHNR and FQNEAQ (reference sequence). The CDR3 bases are TGTGCCAGCAGCCTCACCCCCCAAAAGGGGGAGCAGTACTTC. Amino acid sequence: CASSLTPQKGEQYF. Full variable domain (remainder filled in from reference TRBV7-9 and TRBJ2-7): DTGVSQNPRHKITKRGQNVTFRCDPISEHNRLYWYRQTLGQGPEFLTYFQNEAQLEKSRLLSDRFSAERPKGSFSTLEIQRTEQGDSAMYLCASSLTPQKGEQYFGPGTRLTVT.

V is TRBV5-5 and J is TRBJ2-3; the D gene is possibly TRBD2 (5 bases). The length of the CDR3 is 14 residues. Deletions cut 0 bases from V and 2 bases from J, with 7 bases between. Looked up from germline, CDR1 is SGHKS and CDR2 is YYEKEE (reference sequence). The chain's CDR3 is CASSLAGFTDTQYF. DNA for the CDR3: TGTGCCAGCAGCTTGGCGGGGTTCACAGATACGCAGTATTTT.

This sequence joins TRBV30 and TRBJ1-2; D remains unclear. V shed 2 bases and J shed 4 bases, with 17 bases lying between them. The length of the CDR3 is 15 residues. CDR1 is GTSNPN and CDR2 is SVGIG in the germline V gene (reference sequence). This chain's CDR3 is CAWSPGAGYGYGYTF. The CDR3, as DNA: TGTGCCTGGAGTCCCGGAGCTGGATACGGCTATGGCTACACCTTC.

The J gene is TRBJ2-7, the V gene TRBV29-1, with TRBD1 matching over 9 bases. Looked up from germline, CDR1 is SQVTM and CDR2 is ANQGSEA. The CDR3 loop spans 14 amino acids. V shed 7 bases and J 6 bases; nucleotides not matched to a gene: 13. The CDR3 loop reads CSAGTGTGTGEQYF. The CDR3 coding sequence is TGCAGCGCTGGGACCGGGACAGGGACGGGCGAGCAGTACTTC.

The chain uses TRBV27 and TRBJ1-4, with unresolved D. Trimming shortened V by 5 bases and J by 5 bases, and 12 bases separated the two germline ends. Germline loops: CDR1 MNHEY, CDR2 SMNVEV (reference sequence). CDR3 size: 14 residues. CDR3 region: CASSLYPGNEKLFF. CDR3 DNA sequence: TGTGCCAGCAGTCTCTACCCGGGGAATGAAAAACTGTTTTTT.

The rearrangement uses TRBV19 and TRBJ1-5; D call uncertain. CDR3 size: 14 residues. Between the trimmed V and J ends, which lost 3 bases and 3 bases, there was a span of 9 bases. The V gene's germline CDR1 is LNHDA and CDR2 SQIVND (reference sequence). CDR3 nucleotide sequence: TGTGCCAGTAGTATGTCTACAGACAATCAGCCCCAGCATTTT. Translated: CASSMSTDNQPQHF.

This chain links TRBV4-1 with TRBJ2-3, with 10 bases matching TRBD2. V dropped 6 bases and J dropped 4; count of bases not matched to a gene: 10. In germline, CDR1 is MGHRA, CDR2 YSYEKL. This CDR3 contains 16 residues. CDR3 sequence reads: CASSQSGGAVPDTQYF. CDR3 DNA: TGCGCCAGCAGTCAGAGCGGGGGGGCCGTCCCAGATACGCAGTATTTT.

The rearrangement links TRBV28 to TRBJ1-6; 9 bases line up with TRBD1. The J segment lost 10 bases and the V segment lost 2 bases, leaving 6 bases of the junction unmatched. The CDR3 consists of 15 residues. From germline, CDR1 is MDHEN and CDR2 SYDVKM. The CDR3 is CASSLRDRVGSPLHF. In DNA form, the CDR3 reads TGTGCCAGCAGTTTAAGGGACAGGGTGGGCTCACCCCTCCACTTT.

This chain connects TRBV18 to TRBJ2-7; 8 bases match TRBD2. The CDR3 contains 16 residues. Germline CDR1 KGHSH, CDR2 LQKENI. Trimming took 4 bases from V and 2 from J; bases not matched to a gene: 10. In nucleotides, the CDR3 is TGTGCCAGCTCACTCACAATCGACGGGGGGGCCTACGAGCAGTACTTC. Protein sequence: CASSLTIDGGAYEQYF.

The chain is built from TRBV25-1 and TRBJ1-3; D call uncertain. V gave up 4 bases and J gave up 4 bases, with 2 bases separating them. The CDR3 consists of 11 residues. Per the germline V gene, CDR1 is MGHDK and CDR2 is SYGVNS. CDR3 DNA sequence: TGTGCCAGCAGTGCAGGAAACACCATATATTTT. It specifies CASSAGNTIYF.

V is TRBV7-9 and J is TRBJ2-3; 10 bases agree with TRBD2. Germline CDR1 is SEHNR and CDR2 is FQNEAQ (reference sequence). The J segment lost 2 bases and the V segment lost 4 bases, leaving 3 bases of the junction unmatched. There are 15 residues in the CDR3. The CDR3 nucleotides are TGTGCCAGCAGCTCGACTAGCGGGCACACAGATACGCAGTATTTT. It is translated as CASSSTSGHTDTQYF.

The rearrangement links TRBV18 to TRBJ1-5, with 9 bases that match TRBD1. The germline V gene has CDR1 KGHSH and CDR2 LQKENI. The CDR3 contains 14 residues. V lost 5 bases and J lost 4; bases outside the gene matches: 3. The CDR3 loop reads CASSEGQGNQPQHF. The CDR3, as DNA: TGTGCCAGCTCAGAGGGACAGGGAAATCAGCCCCAGCATTTT.

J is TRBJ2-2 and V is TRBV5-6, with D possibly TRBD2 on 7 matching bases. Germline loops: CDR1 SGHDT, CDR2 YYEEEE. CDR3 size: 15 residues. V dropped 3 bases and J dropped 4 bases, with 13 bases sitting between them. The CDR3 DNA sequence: TGTGCCAGCAGCTGGATGCGGGGGCGCACCGGGGAGCTGTTTTTT. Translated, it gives CASSWMRGRTGELFF.

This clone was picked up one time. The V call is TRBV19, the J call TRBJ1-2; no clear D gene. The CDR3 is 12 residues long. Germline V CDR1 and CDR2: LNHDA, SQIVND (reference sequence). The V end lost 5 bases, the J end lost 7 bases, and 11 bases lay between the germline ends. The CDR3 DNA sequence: TGTGCCAGTAGTTTGCAGGCCCGTGGCTACACCTTC. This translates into CASSLQARGYTF.

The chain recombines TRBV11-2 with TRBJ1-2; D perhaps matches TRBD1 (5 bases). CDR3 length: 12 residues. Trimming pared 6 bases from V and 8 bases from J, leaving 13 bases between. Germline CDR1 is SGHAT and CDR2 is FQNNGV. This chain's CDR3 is CASRGGEQGYTF. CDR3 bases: TGTGCCAGCAGAGGAGGGGAACAAGGCTACACCTTC.